This T cell receptor beta chain derives from a study of Ad26.COV2.S vaccination and SARS-CoV-2 variants. As for the study in general: Ad26.COV2.S, an intramuscular injection, was given once or twice 56 days apart.

Described treatment: about 20 received Ad26.COV2.S at low or high dose, single or two shots; about 5 received placebo; per-sample allocation not given. Following the first vaccine or placebo injection, samples were taken on day 63. CDR3 length: 13 residues. The germline V gene encodes CDR1 SQVTM and CDR2 ANQGSEA. The V gene end was trimmed by 8 bases and the J gene end by 7 bases; junction bases not matched to a gene: 11. TCRdb's table, derived via immunoSEQ multiplex PCR, lists solely in-frame clones and lacks some. This table has 510,000 or so clones, 70% to 90% appearing once. This clonotype was obtained from a person between 18 and 65 years old who received the Ad26.COV2.S COVID-19 vaccine or a placebo. This chain uses TRBV29-1 with TRBJ2-1; TRBD1 matches 7 bases. The material was peripheral blood, obtained in a trial of Ad26.COV2.S vaccine versus placebo. The CDR3 DNA sequence: TGCAGCCTACAAAGGGACAGTTATAATGAGCAGTTCTTC. The encoded protein is CSLQRDSYNEQFF.